This TCR beta chain was profiled in a study of T cell responses to AZD1222 COVID-19 vaccine. Whole-study results and caveats: Vaccine-associated CD4 TCRs spanned spike, dominant at 160-218 and 743-854. The breadth and depth of Spike-specific TCRs increased once two AZD1222 doses had been given. Clonal diversity may have been underestimated, and the donors were mostly white British, with more females than males. The study sampled repertoires only after the peak T cell response.

A word on this clone: The antigen is unknown.

The protocol was immunoSEQ multiplex PCR, while the TCRdb copy is restricted to in-frame clones and leaves out a portion. The repertoire consists of 120,000 to 150,000 clones, with around nine tenths occurring once and the leading ten covering about 3%. The material sequenced was peripheral blood, taken on day 0 of MenACWY control vaccination. This receptor was taken from an adult in good health.

Here the CDR3 DNA reads TGTGCCAGCAGCCAAGATTTCGGGTACTCACCCCTCCACTTT. Translating gives CASSQDFGYSPLHF. V is TRBV4-2 and J is TRBJ1-6, with D unclear. The germline V gene has CDR1 LGHNA and CDR2 YNFKEQ. V was shortened by 0 bases and J by 10 bases, with 10 bases between the two germline ends. The CDR3 is made up of 14 amino acids.